Given below is one T cell receptor beta chain in context. Germline CDR1 and CDR2: DFQATT and SNEGSKA (reference sequence). This CDR3 comprises 16 residues. V was clipped by 0 bases and J by 0 bases, with 12 bases between them. The data were obtained in a study of blood T cells in healthy people across ages. Using a J-beta primer mix together with a sample-barcoded 5' primer, a second PCR was run for roughly 6 to 12 cycles. TCRdb reprocessed the 5' RACE reads via MiXCR and lists one record per CDR3 protein. The sample includes about 600,000 distinct CDR3 sequences, around 48% seen only once; the top ten take 20% to 25%.

Sequencing was carried out using blood. The sequence was collected from an elderly man in good health. The genes are TRBV20-1 and TRBJ1-5; D gene ambiguous. The CDR3 nucleotides are TGCAGTGCTAGAGATTCGGCGGTCCCTAGCAATCAGCCCCAGCATTTT. It encodes CSARDSAVPSNQPQHF.